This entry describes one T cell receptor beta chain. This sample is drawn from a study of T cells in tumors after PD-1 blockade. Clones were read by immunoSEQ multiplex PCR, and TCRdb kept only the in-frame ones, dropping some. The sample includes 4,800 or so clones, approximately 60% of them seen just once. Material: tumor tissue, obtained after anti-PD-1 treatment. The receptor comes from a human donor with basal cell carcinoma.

CDR3 sequence reads: CASRRGTSGVGTDTQYF. DNA of the CDR3: TGTGCCAGCAGGAGGGGGACTAGCGGGGTTGGCACAGATACGCAGTATTTT. The rearrangement uses TRBV7-3 and TRBJ2-3; TRBD2 agrees at 13 bases. After removal of 6 bases from V and 1 base from J, the junction contained 7 bases not matched to a gene. Germline values: CDR1 SGHTA, CDR2 FQGTGA. The CDR3 has 17 residues. Based on the CDR3 plus reference TRBV7-3 and TRBJ2-3, the full variable domain is GAGVSQTPSNKVTEKGKYVELRCDPISGHTALYWYRQSLGQGPEFLIYFQGTGAADDSGLPNDRFFAVRPEGSVSTLKIQRTERGDSAVYLCASRRGTSGVGTDTQYFGPGTRLTVL.